Detailed here is one TCR beta chain. This clone was observed many times. It lacks a known antigen. No per-base quality is available; no much larger clone lies one base away. Inclusive of the bounding cysteine and phenylalanine, the CDR3 is 16 residues long. The entry retains the CDR3 DNA only, 48 bases that are in frame from base 1. Here V drops 1 base and J drops 4 bases, and the junction holds 7 bases not matched to any gene. In the germline V gene, CDR1 corresponds to SGHVS and CDR2 to FNYEAQ. Collaborating institutions collected whole blood in K2EDTA tubes following their own protocols. For TCRbeta analysis, collaborators shipped samples as frozen whole blood, isolated PBMCs, or DNA extracted from either of those sample types. This specimen comes from a study of blood T cell repertoires in COVID-19 (dated by TCRdb to about 2020). Context from the whole study: The collaborator samples originated in the United States, Italy and Spain and spanned the acute and convalescent phases of COVID-19. The material from the prospective study consisted of cDNA or gDNA derived from T cells, B-cell-depleted T cells, or PBMCs. The dataset comprised deeply sampled blood TCRbeta repertoires from subjects exposed to, actively infected with, or recovered from COVID-19. The repertoires were released in a freely available public database intended as a resource for research on the immune response to SARS-CoV-2. Samples came from the ongoing ImmuneRACE study (first 160 participants) plus 1,254 subjects from 6 global collaborators. Nearly every sample came with metadata listing a de-identified subject ID, COVID-19 status, age in years and sex. Where available, HLA class I and class II types were taken from metadata supplied by the sample provider and were not determined by assay-based typing. Study-level results and caveats: How much clinical and demographic metadata was included differed by source and by participant, and the metadata was provided uncurated.

TCRbeta CDR3 regions were amplified from genomic DNA using the immunoSEQ Assay, a bias-controlled multiplex PCR. Concerning the study's data processing: Within the assay, amplification of reference gene primers was used to estimate how many nucleated cells each sample contained. Sequence reads were collapsed and filtered to measure the absolute abundance of every unique TCRbeta CDR3 rearrangement. For each sample, productive Simpson clonality was calculated as the square root of Simpson's diversity index over productive rearrangements. TCRdb's version of the immuneACCESS table is confined to in-frame rearrangements and falls short of the full clone set. An unresolved V gene accounts for under half of the shortfall where checked; the remainder is of unknown origin. D and trimming come from the DNA, and the V and J calls and clone size come from that table. The sample table holds about 160,000 clones, of which 75% to 90% were seen once. About 4.2% of the sample is taken by the ten largest.

The chain joins TRBV7-6 to TRBJ1-3; a stretch of 7 junction bases matches TRBD1. The sequenced material came from peripheral blood. The source is a woman in her fifties or sixties with active or convalescent COVID-19. The CDR3 region reads CASSLEAGGQGNTIYF. The DNA sequence is TGTGCCAGCAGCTTAGAGGCAGGGGGGCAAGGAAACACCATATATTTT.